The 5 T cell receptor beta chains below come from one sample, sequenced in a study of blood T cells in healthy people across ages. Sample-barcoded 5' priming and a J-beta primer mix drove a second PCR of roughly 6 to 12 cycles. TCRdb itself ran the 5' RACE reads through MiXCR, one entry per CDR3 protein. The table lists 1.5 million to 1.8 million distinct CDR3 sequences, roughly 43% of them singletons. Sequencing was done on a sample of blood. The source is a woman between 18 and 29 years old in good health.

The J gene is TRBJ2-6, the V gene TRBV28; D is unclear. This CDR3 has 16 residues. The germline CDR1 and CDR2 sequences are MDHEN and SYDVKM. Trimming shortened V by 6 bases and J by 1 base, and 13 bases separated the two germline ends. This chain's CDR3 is CASSNYMGSGANVLTF. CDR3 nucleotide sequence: TGTGCCAGCAGCAACTATATGGGATCTGGGGCCAACGTCCTGACTTTC. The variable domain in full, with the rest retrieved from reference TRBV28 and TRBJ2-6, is DVKVTQSSRYLVKRTGEKVFLECVQDMDHENMFWYRQDPGLGLRLIYFSYDVKMKEKGDIPEGYSVSREKKERFSLILESASTNQTSMYLCASSNYMGSGANVLTFGAGSRLTVL.

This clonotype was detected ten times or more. The CDR3 loop reads CSATRTAADTQYF. Written as DNA, the CDR3 is TGCAGTGCTACTAGGACAGCGGCAGATACGCAGTATTTT. The V gene is TRBV20-1, the J gene TRBJ2-3, with a tentative D call TRBD1 (6 bases). CDR3 length equals 13 residues. The germline V gene encodes CDR1 DFQATT and CDR2 SNEGSKA (reference sequence). V lost 4 bases and J 4 bases, leaving 12 bases between the germline ends.

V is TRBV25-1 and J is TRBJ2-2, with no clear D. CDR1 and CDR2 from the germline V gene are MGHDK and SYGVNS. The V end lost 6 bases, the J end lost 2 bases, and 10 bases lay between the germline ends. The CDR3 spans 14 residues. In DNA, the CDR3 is TGTGCCAGCAGCGCCATTAAAAACACCGGGGAGCTGTTTTTT. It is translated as CASSAIKNTGELFF.

The CDR3, as DNA: TGCGCCAGCAATAAGGGGGAGGCTAACTATGGCTACACCTTC. As protein: CASNKGEANYGYTF. J is TRBJ1-2 and V is TRBV5-1; weak D call: TRBD1 (6 bases). Looked up from germline, CDR1 is SGHRS and CDR2 is YFSETQ. The CDR3 runs 14 residues. Trimming pared 6 bases from V and 0 bases from J, leaving 12 bases between. The whole variable domain, remainder taken from reference TRBV5-1 and TRBJ1-2, is KAGVTQTPRYLIKTRGQQVTLSCSPISGHRSVSWYQQTPGQGLQFLFEYFSETQRNKGNFPGRFSGRQFSNSRSEMNVSTLELGDSALYLCASNKGEANYGYTFGSGTRLTVV.

CDR3 DNA sequence: TGTGCCAGCACCGAGAGGGGGAACACTGAAGCTTTCTTT. It yields the protein CASTERGNTEAFF. The chain is built from TRBV2 and TRBJ1-1; D is possibly TRBD1 (5 bases). Germline loops: CDR1 SNHLY, CDR2 FYNNEI. The CDR3 is made up of 13 amino acids. The V and J ends lost 7 bases and 1 base respectively, with 10 bases between them.